This entry features one T cell receptor beta chain sequence. Its matching antigen is unknown. V lost 8 bases, J lost 8 bases, and 15 bases lay in between. This CDR3 is 12 amino acids long. The data originate from a study of T cell responses to AZD1222 COVID-19 vaccine. Findings of the study overall: Baseline antibody screening turned up just a handful of seropositive AZD1222 recipients.

Clones were read by immunoSEQ multiplex PCR, and TCRdb kept only the in-frame ones, dropping some. The data contain about 130,000 clones, roughly nine tenths of them singletons. J is TRBJ1-2 and V is TRBV12-3 or TRBV12-4; possibly TRBD1 for D (6 bases). The receptor's source is an adult in good health. Here the sequenced sample was peripheral blood, taken on day 0 of AZD1222 vaccination. The DNA of the CDR3 is TGTGCCAGCGGTTGGGGGCTAGGGGGCTACACCTTC. The encoded protein is CASGWGLGGYTF.